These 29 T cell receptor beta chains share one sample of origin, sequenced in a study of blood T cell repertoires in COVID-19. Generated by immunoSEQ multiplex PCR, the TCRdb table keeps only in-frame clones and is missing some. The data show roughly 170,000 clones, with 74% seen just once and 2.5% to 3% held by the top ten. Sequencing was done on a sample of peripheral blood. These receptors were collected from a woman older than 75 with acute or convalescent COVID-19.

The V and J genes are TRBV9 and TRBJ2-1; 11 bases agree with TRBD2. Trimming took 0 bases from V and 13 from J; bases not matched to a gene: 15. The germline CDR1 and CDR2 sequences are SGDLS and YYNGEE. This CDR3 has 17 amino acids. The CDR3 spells CASSVATGLGTSGGQFF. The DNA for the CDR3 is TGTGCCAGCAGCGTAGCTACCGGGTTGGGGACTAGCGGTGGCCAGTTCTTC.

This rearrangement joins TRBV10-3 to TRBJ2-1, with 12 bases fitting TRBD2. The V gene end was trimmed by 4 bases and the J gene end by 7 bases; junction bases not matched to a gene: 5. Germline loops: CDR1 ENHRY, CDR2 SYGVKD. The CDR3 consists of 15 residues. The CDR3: CAISGLAGVGNEQFF. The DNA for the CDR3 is TGTGCCATCAGTGGACTAGCGGGAGTGGGTAATGAGCAGTTCTTC.

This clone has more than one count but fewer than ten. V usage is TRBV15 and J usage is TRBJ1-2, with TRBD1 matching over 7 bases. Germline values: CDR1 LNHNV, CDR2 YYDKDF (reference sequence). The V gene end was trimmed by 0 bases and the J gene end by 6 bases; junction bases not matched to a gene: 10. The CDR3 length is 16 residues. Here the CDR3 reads CATSRDRGQEGHGYTF. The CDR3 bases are TGTGCCACCAGCAGAGATCGCGGACAGGAGGGTCATGGCTACACCTTC.

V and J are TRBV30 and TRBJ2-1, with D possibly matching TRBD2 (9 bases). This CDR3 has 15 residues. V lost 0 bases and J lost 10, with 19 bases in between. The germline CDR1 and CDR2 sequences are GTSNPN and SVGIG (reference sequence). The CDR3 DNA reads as TGTGCCTGGAGTGTACAGGGGGGAGCGGGAGGAGAGCAGTTCTTC. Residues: CAWSVQGGAGGEQFF. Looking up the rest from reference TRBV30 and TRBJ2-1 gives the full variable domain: SQTIHQWPATLVQPVGSPLSLECTVEGTSNPNLYWYRQAAGRGLQLLFYSVGIGQISSEVPQNLSASRPQDRQFILSSKKLLLSDSGFYLCAWSVQGGAGGEQFFGPGTRLTVL.

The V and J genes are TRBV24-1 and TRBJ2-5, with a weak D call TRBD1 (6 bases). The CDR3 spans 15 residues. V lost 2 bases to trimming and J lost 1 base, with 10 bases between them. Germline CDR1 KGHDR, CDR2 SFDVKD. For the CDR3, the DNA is TGTGCCACCAGTGATTCCCAGGGGACCCAAGAGACCCAGTACTTC. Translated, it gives CATSDSQGTQETQYF.

The CDR3: CATSDGGSNTGELFF. CDR3 in DNA: TGTGCCACCAGTGATGGGGGGAGTAACACCGGGGAGCTGTTTTTT. The rearrangement joins TRBV24-1 to TRBJ2-2, with D possibly being TRBD2 (6 bases). Germline assignment: CDR1 KGHDR and CDR2 SFDVKD. Trimming took 3 bases from V and 2 from J, leaving 9 bases between them. CDR3 length: 15 residues.

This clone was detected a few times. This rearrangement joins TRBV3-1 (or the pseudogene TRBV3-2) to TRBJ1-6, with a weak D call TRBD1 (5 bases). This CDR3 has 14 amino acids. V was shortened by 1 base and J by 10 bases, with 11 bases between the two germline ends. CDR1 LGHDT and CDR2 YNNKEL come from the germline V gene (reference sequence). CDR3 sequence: CASSQVRGGSPLHF. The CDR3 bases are TGTGCCAGCAGCCAAGTCCGGGGGGGGTCACCCCTCCACTTT.

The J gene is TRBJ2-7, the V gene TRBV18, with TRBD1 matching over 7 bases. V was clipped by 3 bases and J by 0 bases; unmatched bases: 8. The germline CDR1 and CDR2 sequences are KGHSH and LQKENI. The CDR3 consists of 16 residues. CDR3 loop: CASSPDYRGASYEQYF. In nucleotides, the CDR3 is TGTGCCAGCTCACCCGATTACAGGGGTGCCTCCTACGAGCAGTACTTC.

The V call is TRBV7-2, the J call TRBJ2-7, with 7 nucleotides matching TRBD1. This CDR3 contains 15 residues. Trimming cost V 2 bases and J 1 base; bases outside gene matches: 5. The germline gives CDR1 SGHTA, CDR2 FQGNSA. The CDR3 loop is CASSLSGQPSYEQYF. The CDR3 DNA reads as TGTGCCAGCAGCTTATCGGGACAGCCATCCTACGAGCAGTACTTC.

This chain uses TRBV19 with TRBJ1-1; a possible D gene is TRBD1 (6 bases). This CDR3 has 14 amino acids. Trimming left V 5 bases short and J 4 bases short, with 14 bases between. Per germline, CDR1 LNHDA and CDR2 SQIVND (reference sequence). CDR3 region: CASSPSGGATEAFF. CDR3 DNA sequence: TGTGCCAGTAGTCCCAGTGGGGGGGCCACTGAAGCTTTCTTT.

The DNA for the CDR3 is TGTGCCAGCAGCTTACGACAGGGGGACGGGGAGCTGTTTTTT. Translation gives CASSLRQGDGELFF. The chain couples TRBV7-9 to TRBJ2-2; 9 nucleotides match TRBD1. Germline loops: CDR1 SEHNR, CDR2 FQNEAQ (reference sequence). The CDR3 has 14 residues. Losses at the gene ends were 2 bases for V and 7 bases for J; bases not matched to a gene: 2.

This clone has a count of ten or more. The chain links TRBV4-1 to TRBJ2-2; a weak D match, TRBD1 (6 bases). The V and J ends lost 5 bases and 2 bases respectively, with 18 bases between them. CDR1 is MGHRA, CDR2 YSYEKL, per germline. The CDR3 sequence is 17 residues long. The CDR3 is CASSTHPRDTNTGELFF. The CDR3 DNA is TGCGCCAGCAGCACACACCCCCGGGACACCAACACCGGGGAGCTGTTTTTT.

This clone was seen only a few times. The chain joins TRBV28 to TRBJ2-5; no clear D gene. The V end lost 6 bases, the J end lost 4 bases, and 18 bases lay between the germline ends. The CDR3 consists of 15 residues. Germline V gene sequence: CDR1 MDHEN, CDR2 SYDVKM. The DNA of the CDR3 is TGTGCCAGCAGCGCGGCGGCCCAATACCTAGAGACCCAGTACTTC. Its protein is CASSAAAQYLETQYF.

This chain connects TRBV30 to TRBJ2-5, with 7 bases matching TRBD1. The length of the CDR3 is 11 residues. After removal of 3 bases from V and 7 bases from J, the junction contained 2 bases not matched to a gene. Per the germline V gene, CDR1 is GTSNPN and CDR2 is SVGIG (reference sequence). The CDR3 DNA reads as TGTGCCTGGAGGACAGGGAGGACCCAGTACTTC. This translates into CAWRTGRTQYF. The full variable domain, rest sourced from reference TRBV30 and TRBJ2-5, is SQTIHQWPATLVQPVGSPLSLECTVEGTSNPNLYWYRQAAGRGLQLLFYSVGIGQISSEVPQNLSASRPQDRQFILSSKKLLLSDSGFYLCAWRTGRTQYFGPGTRLLVL.

The CDR3 DNA follows: TGTGCCACCAGCAGAGATTCTCGGGTGGGGGGGGAGCAGTACTTC. This translates into CATSRDSRVGGEQYF. V is TRBV15 and J is TRBJ2-7; TRBD2 agrees at 7 bases. The CDR3 spans 15 residues. The junction had 9 bases not matched to a gene; V was cut back by 0 bases and J by 7 bases. The germline gives CDR1 LNHNV, CDR2 YYDKDF (reference sequence).

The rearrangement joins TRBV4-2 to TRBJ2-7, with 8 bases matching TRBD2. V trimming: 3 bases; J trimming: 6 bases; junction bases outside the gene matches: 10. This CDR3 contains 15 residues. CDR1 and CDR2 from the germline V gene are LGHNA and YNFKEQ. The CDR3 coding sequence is TGTGCCAGCAGCCAGAACATAGCGGGACTGATCGAGCAGTACTTC. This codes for CASSQNIAGLIEQYF.

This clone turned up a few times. The chain's CDR3 is CASSVGTMNTGELFF. CDR3 bases: TGTGCCAGCAGCGTAGGGACTATGAACACCGGGGAGCTGTTTTTT. The gene calls are TRBV9 and TRBJ2-2, with D tentatively TRBD2 (6 bases). Trimming removed 0 bases from V and 1 base from J, with 7 bases in between. This CDR3 contains 15 residues. Germline CDR1 reads SGDLS; CDR2 reads YYNGEE.

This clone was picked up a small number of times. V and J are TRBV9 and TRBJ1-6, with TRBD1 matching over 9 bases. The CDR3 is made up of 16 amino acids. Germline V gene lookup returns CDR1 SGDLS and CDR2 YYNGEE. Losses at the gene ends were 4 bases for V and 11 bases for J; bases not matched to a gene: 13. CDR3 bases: TGTGCCAGCAGCACCTTCGGGACAGGGCCTGGGACACCCCTCCACTTT. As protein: CASSTFGTGPGTPLHF.

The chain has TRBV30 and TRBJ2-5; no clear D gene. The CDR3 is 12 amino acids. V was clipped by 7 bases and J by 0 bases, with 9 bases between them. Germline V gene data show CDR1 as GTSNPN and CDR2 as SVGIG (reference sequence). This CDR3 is CASRQYQETQYF. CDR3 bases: TGTGCCTCAAGACAATACCAAGAGACCCAGTACTTC.

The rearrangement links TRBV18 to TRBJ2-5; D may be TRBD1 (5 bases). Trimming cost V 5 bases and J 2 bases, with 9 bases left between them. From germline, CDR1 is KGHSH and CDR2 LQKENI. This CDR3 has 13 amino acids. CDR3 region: CASSRQTQETQYF. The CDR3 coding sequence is TGTGCCAGCTCAAGACAGACGCAAGAGACCCAGTACTTC.

CDR3 protein: CATEEGRLAGANVLTF. The CDR3 nucleotides read TGTGCCACCGAGGAGGGGAGACTAGCTGGGGCCAACGTCCTGACTTTC. The chain carries TRBV15 and TRBJ2-6; the D gene is possibly TRBD2 (6 bases). Germline CDR1 LNHNV, CDR2 YYDKDF (reference sequence). The CDR3 contains 16 residues. The germline V and J ends were trimmed by 8 bases and 2 bases, with 16 bases remaining between them.

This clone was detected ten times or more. The CDR3: CASSQGTSDNEQFF. In DNA form, the CDR3 reads TGCGCCAGCAGCCAAGGGACTAGCGACAATGAGCAGTTCTTC. The J gene is TRBJ2-1, the V gene TRBV4-3; 9 nucleotides align to TRBD2. With V trimmed by 1 base and J by 5 bases, 0 bases remained unmatched. The CDR3 has 14 amino acids. In germline, CDR1 is LGHNA, CDR2 YSLEER.

The CDR3 region has the DNA TGTGCCATAGGACAGTACGAGCAGTACTTC. It yields the protein CAIGQYEQYF. The chain uses TRBV10-3 and TRBJ2-7, with TRBD1 as a possible D gene (6 bases). Trimming pared 9 bases from V and 4 bases from J, leaving 7 bases between. The germline gives CDR1 ENHRY, CDR2 SYGVKD. This CDR3 has 10 residues.

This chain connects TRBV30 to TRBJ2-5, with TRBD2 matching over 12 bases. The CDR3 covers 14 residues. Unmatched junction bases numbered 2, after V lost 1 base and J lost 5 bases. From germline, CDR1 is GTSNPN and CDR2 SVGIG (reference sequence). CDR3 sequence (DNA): TGTGCCTGGAGTGGGCTAGCGGGGGGGGAGACCCAGTACTTC. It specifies CAWSGLAGGETQYF.

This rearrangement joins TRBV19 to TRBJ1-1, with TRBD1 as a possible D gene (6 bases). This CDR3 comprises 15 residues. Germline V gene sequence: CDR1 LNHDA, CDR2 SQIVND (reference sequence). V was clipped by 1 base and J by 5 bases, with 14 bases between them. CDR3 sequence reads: CASSIALGAQTEAFF. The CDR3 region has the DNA TGTGCCAGTAGTATAGCTTTGGGGGCGCAGACTGAAGCTTTCTTT.

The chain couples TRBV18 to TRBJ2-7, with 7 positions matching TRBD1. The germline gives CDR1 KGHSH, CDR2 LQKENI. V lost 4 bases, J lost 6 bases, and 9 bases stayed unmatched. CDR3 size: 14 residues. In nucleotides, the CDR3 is TGTGCCAGCTCACAGGGACAGTCCCGGGGCGAGCAGTACTTC. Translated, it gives CASSQGQSRGEQYF.

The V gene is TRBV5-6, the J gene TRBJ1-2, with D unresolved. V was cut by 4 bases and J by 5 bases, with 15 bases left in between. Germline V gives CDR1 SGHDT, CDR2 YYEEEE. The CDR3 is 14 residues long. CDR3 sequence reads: CASSPLRVNYGYTF. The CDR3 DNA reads TGTGCCAGCAGCCCGCTGCGGGTGAATTATGGCTACACCTTC.

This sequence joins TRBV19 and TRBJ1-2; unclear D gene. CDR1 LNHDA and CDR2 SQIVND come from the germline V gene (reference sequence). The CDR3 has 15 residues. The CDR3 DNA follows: TGTGCGGCCGGTTATCCTACCTACCGGGGTCATGGCTACACCTTC. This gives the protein CAAGYPTYRGHGYTF.

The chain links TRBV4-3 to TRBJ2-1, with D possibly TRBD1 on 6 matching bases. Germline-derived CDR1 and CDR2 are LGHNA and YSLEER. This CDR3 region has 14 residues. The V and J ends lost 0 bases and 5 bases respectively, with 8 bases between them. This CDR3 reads CASSQERTDNEQFF. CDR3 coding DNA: TGCGCCAGCAGCCAAGAACGGACAGACAATGAGCAGTTCTTC.